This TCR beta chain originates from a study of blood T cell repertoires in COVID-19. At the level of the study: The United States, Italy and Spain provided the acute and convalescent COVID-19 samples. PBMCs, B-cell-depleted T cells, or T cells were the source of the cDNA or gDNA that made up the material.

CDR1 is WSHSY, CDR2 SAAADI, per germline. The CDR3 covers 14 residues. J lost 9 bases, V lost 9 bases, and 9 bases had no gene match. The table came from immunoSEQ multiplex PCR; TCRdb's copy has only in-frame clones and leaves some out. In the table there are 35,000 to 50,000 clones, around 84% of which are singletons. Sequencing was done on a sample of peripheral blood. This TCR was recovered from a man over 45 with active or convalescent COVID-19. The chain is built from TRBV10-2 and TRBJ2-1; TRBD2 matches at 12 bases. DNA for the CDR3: TGCGCCAGTCTACTAGCGGGGGGCCATGGTGAGCAGTTCTTC. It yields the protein CASLLAGGHGEQFF.